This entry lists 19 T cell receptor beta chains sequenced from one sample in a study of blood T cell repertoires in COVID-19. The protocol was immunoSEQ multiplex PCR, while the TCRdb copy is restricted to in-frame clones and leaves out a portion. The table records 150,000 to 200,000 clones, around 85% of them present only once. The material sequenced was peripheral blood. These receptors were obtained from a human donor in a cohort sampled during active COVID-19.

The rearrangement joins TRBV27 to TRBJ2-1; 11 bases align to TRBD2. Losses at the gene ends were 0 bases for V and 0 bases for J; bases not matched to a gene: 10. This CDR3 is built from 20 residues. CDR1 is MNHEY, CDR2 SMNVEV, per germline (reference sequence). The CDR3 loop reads CASSLSSIRLAGGSYNEQFF. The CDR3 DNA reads TGTGCCAGCAGTTTATCCTCGATCCGGCTAGCGGGGGGCTCCTACAATGAGCAGTTCTTC.

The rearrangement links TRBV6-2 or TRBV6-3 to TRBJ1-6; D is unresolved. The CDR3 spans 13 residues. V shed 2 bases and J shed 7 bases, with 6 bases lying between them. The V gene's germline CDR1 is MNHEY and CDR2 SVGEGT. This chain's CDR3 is CASSYGPNSPLHF. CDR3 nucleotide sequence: TGTGCCAGCAGTTACGGCCCAAATTCACCCCTCCACTTT.

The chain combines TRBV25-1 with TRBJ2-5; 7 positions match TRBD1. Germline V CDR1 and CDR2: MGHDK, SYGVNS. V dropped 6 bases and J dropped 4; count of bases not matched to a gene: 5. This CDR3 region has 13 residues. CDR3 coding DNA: TGTGCCAGCAGATGGACAGGAGCAGAGACCCAGTACTTC. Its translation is CASRWTGAETQYF.

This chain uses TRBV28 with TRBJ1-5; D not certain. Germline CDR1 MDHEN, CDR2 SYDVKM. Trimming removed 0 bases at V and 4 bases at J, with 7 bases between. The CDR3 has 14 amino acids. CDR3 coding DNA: TGTGCCAGCAGTTTATGGAGAGGGAATCAGCCCCAGCATTTT. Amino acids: CASSLWRGNQPQHF.

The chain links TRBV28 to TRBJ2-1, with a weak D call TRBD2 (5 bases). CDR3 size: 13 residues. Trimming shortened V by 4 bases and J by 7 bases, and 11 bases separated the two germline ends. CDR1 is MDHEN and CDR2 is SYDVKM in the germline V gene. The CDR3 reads CASSSRGSNEQFF. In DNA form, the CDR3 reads TGTGCCAGCAGTTCGAGAGGGTCGAATGAGCAGTTCTTC.

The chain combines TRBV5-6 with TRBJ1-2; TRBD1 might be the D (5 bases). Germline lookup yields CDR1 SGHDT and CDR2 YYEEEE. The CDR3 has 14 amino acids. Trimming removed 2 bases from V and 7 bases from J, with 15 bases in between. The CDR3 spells CASSFGGVIPGYTF. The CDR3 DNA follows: TGTGCCAGCAGCTTCGGGGGGGTAATCCCTGGCTACACCTTC.

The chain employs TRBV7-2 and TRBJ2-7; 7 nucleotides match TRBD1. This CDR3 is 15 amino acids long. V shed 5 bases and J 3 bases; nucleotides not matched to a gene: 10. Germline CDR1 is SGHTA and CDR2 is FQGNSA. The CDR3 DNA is TGTGCCAGCAGCCCTACACAGGGGAGCGGCTACGAGCAGTACTTC. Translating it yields CASSPTQGSGYEQYF.

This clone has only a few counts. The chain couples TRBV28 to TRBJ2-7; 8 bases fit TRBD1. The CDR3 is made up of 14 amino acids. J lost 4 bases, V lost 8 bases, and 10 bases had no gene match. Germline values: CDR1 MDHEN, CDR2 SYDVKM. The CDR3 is CASLNRDRLYEQYF. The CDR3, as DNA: TGTGCCAGCCTCAACCGGGACAGGCTTTACGAGCAGTACTTC.

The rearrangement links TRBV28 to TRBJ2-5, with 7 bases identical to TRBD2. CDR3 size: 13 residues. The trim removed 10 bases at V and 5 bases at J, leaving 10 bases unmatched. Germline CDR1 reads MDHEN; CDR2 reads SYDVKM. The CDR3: CATLPGGLETQYF. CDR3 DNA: TGTGCCACCCTGCCGGGGGGATTGGAGACCCAGTACTTC. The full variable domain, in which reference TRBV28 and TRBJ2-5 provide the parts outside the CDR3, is DVKVTQSSRYLVKRTGEKVFLECVQDMDHENMFWYRQDPGLGLRLIYFSYDVKMKEKGDIPEGYSVSREKKERFSLILESASTNQTSMYLCATLPGGLETQYFGPGTRLLVL.

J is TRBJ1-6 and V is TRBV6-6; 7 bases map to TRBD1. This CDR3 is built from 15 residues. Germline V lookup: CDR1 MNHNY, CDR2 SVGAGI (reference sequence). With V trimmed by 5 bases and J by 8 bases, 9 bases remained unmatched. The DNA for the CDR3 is TGTGCCAGCAGTCCTAGACAGGGACGGGATTCACCCCTCCACTTT. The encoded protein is CASSPRQGRDSPLHF.

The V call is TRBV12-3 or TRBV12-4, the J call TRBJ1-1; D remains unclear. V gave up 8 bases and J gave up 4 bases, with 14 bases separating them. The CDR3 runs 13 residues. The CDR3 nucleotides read TGTGCCAGCCGTGGGGTGGGAGGCACTGAAGCTTTCTTT. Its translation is CASRGVGGTEAFF.

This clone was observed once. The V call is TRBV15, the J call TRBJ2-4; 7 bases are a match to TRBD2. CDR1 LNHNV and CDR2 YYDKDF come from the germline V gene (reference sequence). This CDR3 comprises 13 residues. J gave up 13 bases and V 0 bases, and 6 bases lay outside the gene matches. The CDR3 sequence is CATSRDLAGAQYF. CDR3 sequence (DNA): TGTGCCACCAGCAGAGATTTGGCGGGAGCACAGTACTTC.

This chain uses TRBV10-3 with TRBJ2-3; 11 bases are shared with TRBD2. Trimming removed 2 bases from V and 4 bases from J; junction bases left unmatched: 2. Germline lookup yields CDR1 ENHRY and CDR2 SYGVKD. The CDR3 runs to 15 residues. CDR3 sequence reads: CAISETSGSPDTQYF. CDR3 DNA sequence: TGTGCCATCAGTGAGACTAGCGGGAGTCCAGATACGCAGTATTTT.

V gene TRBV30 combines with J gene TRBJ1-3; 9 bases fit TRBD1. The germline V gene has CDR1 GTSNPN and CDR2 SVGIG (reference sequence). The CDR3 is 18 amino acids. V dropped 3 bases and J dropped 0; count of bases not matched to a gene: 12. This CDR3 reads CAWSEWTGDFLSGNTIYF. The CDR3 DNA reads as TGTGCCTGGAGCGAATGGACAGGGGACTTCCTCTCTGGAAACACCATATATTTT.

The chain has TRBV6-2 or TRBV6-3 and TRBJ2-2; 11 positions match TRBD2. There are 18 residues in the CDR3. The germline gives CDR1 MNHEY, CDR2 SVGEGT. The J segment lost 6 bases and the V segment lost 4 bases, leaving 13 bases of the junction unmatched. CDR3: CASSFLGLAGANAGELFF. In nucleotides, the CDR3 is TGTGCCAGCAGTTTTTTAGGACTAGCGGGCGCCAACGCCGGGGAGCTGTTTTTT.

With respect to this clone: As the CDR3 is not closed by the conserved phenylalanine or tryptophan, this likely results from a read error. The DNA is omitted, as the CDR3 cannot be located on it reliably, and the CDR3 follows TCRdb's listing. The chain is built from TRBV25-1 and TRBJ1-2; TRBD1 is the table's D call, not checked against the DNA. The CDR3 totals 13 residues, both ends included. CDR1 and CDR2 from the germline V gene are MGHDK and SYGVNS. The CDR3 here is CASSGEGANPYGI.

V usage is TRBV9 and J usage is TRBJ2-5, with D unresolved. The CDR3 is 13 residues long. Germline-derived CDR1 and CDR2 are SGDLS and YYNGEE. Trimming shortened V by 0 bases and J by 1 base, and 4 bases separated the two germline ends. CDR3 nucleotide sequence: TGTGCCAGCAGCGTAGGGGCCCAAGAGACCCAGTACTTC. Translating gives CASSVGAQETQYF. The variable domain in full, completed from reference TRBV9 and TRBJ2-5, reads DSGVTQTPKHLITATGQRVTLRCSPRSGDLSVYWYQQSLDQGLQFLIQYYNGEERAKGNILERFSAQQFPDLHSELNLSSLELGDSALYFCASSVGAQETQYFGPGTRLLVL.

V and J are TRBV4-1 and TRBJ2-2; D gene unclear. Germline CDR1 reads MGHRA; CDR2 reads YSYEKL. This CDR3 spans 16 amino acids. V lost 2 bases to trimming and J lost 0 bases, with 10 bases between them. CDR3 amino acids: CASSQYLVPNTGELFF. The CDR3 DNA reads TGCGCCAGCAGCCAATATCTAGTACCGAACACCGGGGAGCTGTTTTTT.

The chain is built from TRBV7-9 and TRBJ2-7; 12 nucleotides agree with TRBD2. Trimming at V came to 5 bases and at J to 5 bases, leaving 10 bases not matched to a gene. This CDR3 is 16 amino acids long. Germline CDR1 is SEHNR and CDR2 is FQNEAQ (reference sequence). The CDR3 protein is CASSPFETSGSHEQYF. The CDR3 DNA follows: TGTGCCAGCAGCCCATTTGAGACTAGCGGGAGCCACGAGCAGTACTTC.